This T cell receptor (beta chain) was obtained from a study of CD8 T cells in ankylosing spondylitis. Findings of the study overall: Clones linked to the disease showed a CD8+ phenotype. They occurred at relatively low frequencies in peripheral blood. In ankylosing spondylitis patients, matched synovial fluid reportedly showed significant enrichment of disease-linked clones. A TCR beta motif of under ten highly homologous variants seemed to mark ankylosing spondylitis blood.

Generation of TCR beta libraries employed quantitative 5'-RACE incorporating molecular barcodes. TCRdb called the 5' RACE reads again in MiXCR, with one record for every CDR3 protein. This sample has 150,000 to 200,000 distinct CDR3 sequences, with around 8.9% found just once. This clonotype was seen a few times. Its antigen remains unidentified. Germline V gene sequence: CDR1 SEHNR, CDR2 FQNEAQ (reference sequence). V lost 1 base, J lost 6 bases, and 5 bases stayed unmatched. The CDR3 totals 14 residues. The sample taken for sequencing was blood, either unsorted or a sorted T cell fraction (not recorded which). The gene calls are TRBV7-9 and TRBJ2-7, with 8 bases fitting TRBD2. The sequence came from a female donor with ankylosing spondylitis or in good health (not recorded which). The DNA for the CDR3 is TGTGCCAGCAGCTTAGACGGGAGGGGGAGCGAGCAGTACTTC. Its protein product is CASSLDGRGSEQYF.